What follows are 9 T cell receptor beta chains derived from one specimen sequenced in a study of blood T cell repertoires in COVID-19. The table came from immunoSEQ multiplex PCR; TCRdb's copy has only in-frame clones and leaves some out. The data contain around 150,000 clones, roughly 89% of them singletons. The sequenced sample consisted of peripheral blood. These receptors originate from a middle-aged woman with acute or convalescent COVID-19.

The genes are TRBV2 and TRBJ1-5; 11 nucleotides align to TRBD1. This CDR3 spans 14 amino acids. Losses at the gene ends were 7 bases for V and 6 bases for J; bases not matched to a gene: 5. Germline V CDR1 and CDR2: SNHLY, FYNNEI. This CDR3 reads CASNSGQGVQPQHF. The CDR3 DNA is TGTGCCAGCAATTCGGGACAGGGGGTTCAGCCCCAGCATTTT.

In DNA form, the CDR3 reads TGTGCCAGCAGCCCGACAGGGCCGGAGACCCAGTACTTC. Translating it yields CASSPTGPETQYF. The chain has TRBV5-4 and TRBJ2-5; 7 bases agree with TRBD1. With 4 bases clipped from V and 5 bases from J, the junction kept 5 bases outside the gene matches. This CDR3 is built from 13 residues. The germline gives CDR1 SGHNT, CDR2 YYREEE (reference sequence).

The genes are TRBV3-1 (or the pseudogene TRBV3-2) and TRBJ1-4, with unresolved D. CDR1 is LGHDT, CDR2 YNNKEL, per germline (reference sequence). The germline V and J ends were trimmed by 0 bases and 10 bases, with 9 bases remaining between them. The CDR3 sequence is 13 residues long. The CDR3 region has the DNA TGTGCCAGCAGCCAAGATCGGGTGGGAAAACTGTTTTTT. This encodes CASSQDRVGKLFF.

The rearrangement uses TRBV18 and TRBJ2-7; weak D call: TRBD1 (6 bases). Germline V lookup: CDR1 KGHSH, CDR2 LQKENI. Deletions cut 3 bases from V and 3 bases from J, with 18 bases between. This CDR3 contains 16 residues. The CDR3 DNA reads TGTGCCAGCTCACCTTTGCACACCCCACAGGGCTACGAGCAGTACTTC. This sequence encodes CASSPLHTPQGYEQYF.

V usage is TRBV5-3 and J usage is TRBJ2-1; TRBD2 aligns across 11 bases. TRBV5-3 is sorted into the ORF group, with uncertain function. CDR3 length equals 18 residues. After removal of 0 bases from V and 0 bases from J, the junction contained 5 bases not matched to a gene. The CDR3 loop is CARSLEVAGGRSYNEQFF. In DNA, the CDR3 is TGTGCCAGAAGCTTGGAAGTAGCGGGGGGGCGCTCCTACAATGAGCAGTTCTTC.

In this sample, this clone turned up once. The chain carries TRBV3-1 (or the pseudogene TRBV3-2) and TRBJ1-1, with unresolved D. CDR3 length equals 19 residues. Germline assignment: CDR1 LGHDT and CDR2 YNNKEL (reference sequence). V lost 0 bases and J lost 4, with 24 bases in between. The CDR3 sequence: CASSQDLCRRARVSTEAFF. CDR3 sequence (DNA): TGTGCCAGCAGCCAAGATCTATGCAGGAGGGCGAGGGTGAGCACTGAAGCTTTCTTT.

The J gene is TRBJ1-1, the V gene TRBV4-1, with D possibly being TRBD1 (5 bases). V was pared by 3 bases and J by 11 bases, with 13 bases between. Germline CDR1 is MGHRA and CDR2 is YSYEKL. The CDR3 has 12 amino acids. CDR3 coding DNA: TGCGCCAGCAGCCACGGGGGAGGAAAGGCTTTCTTT. This encodes CASSHGGGKAFF.

Notes on this clone: The sample contains more than one DNA sequence encoding this CDR3. V usage is TRBV7-3 and J usage is TRBJ1-1; perhaps TRBD1 as D (5 bases). The ends were cut back, 3 bases at V and 1 base at J, with 6 bases in the middle. CDR1 is SGHTA, CDR2 FQGTGA, per germline. This CDR3 comprises 13 residues. CDR3: CASSFGANTEAFF. CDR3 nucleotides: TGTGCCAGCAGCTTTGGGGCGAACACTGAAGCTTTCTTT.

The J gene is TRBJ2-1, the V gene TRBV4-2, with TRBD2 identical over 9 bases. CDR3 length: 17 amino acids. Germline lookup yields CDR1 LGHNA and CDR2 YNFKEQ. With 0 bases clipped from V and 6 bases from J, the junction kept 9 bases outside the gene matches. This CDR3 is CASSQEGLAGIFNEQFF. In DNA form, the CDR3 reads TGTGCCAGCAGCCAAGAAGGCCTAGCGGGAATTTTCAATGAGCAGTTCTTC.